This entry is about one T cell receptor beta chain. Its antigen remains unknown. The data were obtained in a study of CD8 T cells in ankylosing spondylitis. Study-wide results and limits: Reports say disease-linked clones showed up significantly more in matched ankylosing spondylitis synovial fluid. Blood from ankylosing spondylitis patients appeared to carry a characteristic eight-variant TCR beta motif.

TCRdb reprocessed the 5' RACE reads with MiXCR, giving one entry per CDR3 protein. The table has approximately 400,000 distinct CDR3 sequences, 20% to 30% seen once; the top ten hold 0.85% to 1%. The sample consisted of blood, either unsorted or a sorted T cell fraction (not recorded which). The sequence was obtained from a male donor with ankylosing spondylitis.

The CDR3 sequence: CASSQDFTGELFF. CDR3 sequence (DNA): TGCGCCAGCAGCCAGGACTTCACCGGGGAGCTGTTTTTT. V and J are TRBV5-1 and TRBJ2-2, with TRBD2 as a possible D gene (5 bases). V was clipped by 4 bases and J by 4 bases, with 8 bases between them. Germline lookup yields CDR1 SGHRS and CDR2 YFSETQ. This CDR3 has 13 amino acids. Drawing the rest from reference TRBV5-1 and TRBJ2-2, the complete variable domain is KAGVTQTPRYLIKTRGQQVTLSCSPISGHRSVSWYQQTPGQGLQFLFEYFSETQRNKGNFPGRFSGRQFSNSRSEMNVSTLELGDSALYLCASSQDFTGELFFGEGSRLTVL.